The 32 T cell receptor beta chains in this list originate from one sample, sequenced in a study of blood T cells in healthy people across ages. A second PCR of about 7 to 12 cycles used a sample-barcoded 5' primer and a J-beta primer mix. TCRdb recomputed calls from the 5' RACE reads with MiXCR, one row per CDR3 protein. The data show about 570,000 distinct CDR3 sequences, over 25% seen once. The sample also formed part of further work on T cells of mothers and their children.

Sequenced material: blood. These TCRs come from a boy between 2 and 10 years old in good health.

This chain links TRBV12-3 or TRBV12-4 with TRBJ2-5; TRBD2 matches 10 bases. This CDR3 contains 16 residues. V lost 5 bases, J lost 0 bases, and 6 bases stayed unmatched. CDR3 in amino acids: CASSPRAGGYQETQYF. The CDR3 nucleotides read TGTGCCAGCAGTCCTCGAGCGGGGGGGTACCAAGAGACCCAGTACTTC.

The V gene is TRBV2, the J gene TRBJ2-3, with D perhaps matching TRBD2 (5 bases). CDR1 SNHLY and CDR2 FYNNEI come from the germline V gene. There are 14 residues in the CDR3. V was clipped by 3 bases and J by 3 bases, with 10 bases between them. The CDR3 is CASSDTGSTDTQYF. CDR3 coding DNA: TGTGCCAGCAGTGATACGGGAAGTACAGATACGCAGTATTTT. Based on the CDR3 plus reference TRBV2 and TRBJ2-3, the full variable domain is EPEVTQTPSHQVTQMGQEVILRCVPISNHLYFYWYRQILGQKVEFLVSFYNNEISEKSEIFDDQFSVERPDGSNFTLKIRSTKLEDSAMYFCASSDTGSTDTQYFGPGTRLTVL.

CDR3: CAISENRNGAYEQYF. CDR3 sequence (DNA): TGTGCCATCAGTGAGAATCGGAACGGAGCCTACGAGCAGTACTTC. This chain connects TRBV10-3 to TRBJ2-7; D gene uncertain. The length of the CDR3 is 15 residues. V was clipped by 2 bases and J by 2 bases, with 13 bases between them. The germline V gene has CDR1 ENHRY and CDR2 SYGVKD.

J is TRBJ2-2 and V is TRBV30, with unresolved D. V lost 3 bases and J lost 8, with 7 bases in between. This CDR3 comprises 11 residues. CDR1 is GTSNPN and CDR2 is SVGIG in the germline V gene (reference sequence). The DNA of the CDR3 is TGTGCCTGGAGATCTGGGGGGGAGCTGTTTTTT. This codes for CAWRSGGELFF.

The chain combines TRBV5-1 with TRBJ1-1; no firm D call. Trimming cost V 0 bases and J 7 bases, with 7 bases left between them. There are 12 residues in the CDR3. Germline values: CDR1 SGHRS, CDR2 YFSETQ. This chain's CDR3 is CASSLAGFEAFF. In DNA form, the CDR3 reads TGCGCCAGCAGCTTGGCCGGGTTTGAAGCTTTCTTT. The variable domain in full, completed from reference TRBV5-1 and TRBJ1-1, reads KAGVTQTPRYLIKTRGQQVTLSCSPISGHRSVSWYQQTPGQGLQFLFEYFSETQRNKGNFPGRFSGRQFSNSRSEMNVSTLELGDSALYLCASSLAGFEAFFGQGTRLTVV.

The chain employs TRBV2 and TRBJ2-1; D might be TRBD1 (5 bases). Deletions cut 7 bases from V and 4 bases from J, with 17 bases between. This CDR3 has 15 amino acids. In germline, CDR1 is SNHLY, CDR2 FYNNEI. Written as DNA, the CDR3 is TGTGCCAGCACCCACGACAGTAGAGTATACAATGAGCAGTTCTTC. Translated: CASTHDSRVYNEQFF.

V is TRBV5-1 and J is TRBJ2-1; D ambiguous. The CDR3 covers 12 residues. Germline assignment: CDR1 SGHRS and CDR2 YFSETQ. Trimming pared 4 bases from V and 3 bases from J, leaving 5 bases between. CDR3 loop: CASSDNYNEQFF. In nucleotides, the CDR3 is TGCGCCAGCAGCGATAACTACAATGAGCAGTTCTTC.

This clonotype has a single count. This rearrangement joins TRBV3-1 to TRBJ2-1, with 9 bases identical to TRBD1. From germline, CDR1 is LGHDT and CDR2 YNNKEL (reference sequence). V lost 1 base to trimming and J lost 6 bases; unmatched junction nucleotides: 7. The CDR3 is 16 residues long. The CDR3 DNA follows: TGTGCCAGCAGCCAAGGGATACAGGGGGCAGGCAATGAGCAGTTCTTC. Residues: CASSQGIQGAGNEQFF.

This clonotype was counted a few times. An end of the junction does not agree with germline; a read error may underlie this. This chain connects TRBV29-1 to TRBJ1-4; 10 bases agree with TRBD1. The CDR3 is 14 residues long. Per the germline V gene, CDR1 is SQVTM and CDR2 is ANQGSEA. This CDR3 is CSGTTGGLREKLVF. DNA for the CDR3: TGCAGCGGTACGACAGGGGGCTTGAGAGAAAAACTGGTTTTT.

The chain links TRBV5-1 to TRBJ1-4; possibly TRBD1 for D (6 bases). Germline V gene sequence: CDR1 SGHRS, CDR2 YFSETQ. V lost 1 base to trimming and J lost 8 bases, with 12 bases between them. The CDR3 contains 14 residues. DNA for the CDR3: TGCGCCAGCAGCTTGACAAGGGGGAGCGAAAAACTGTTTTTT. Its protein product is CASSLTRGSEKLFF.

At least ten counts were recorded for this clonotype. The chain links TRBV12-3 or TRBV12-4 to TRBJ2-2, with D hard to call. The CDR3 runs to 13 residues. Trimming stripped 1 base from V and 6 bases from J, with 6 bases between. The CDR3 sequence is CASSLGGPGELFF. DNA of the CDR3: TGTGCCAGCAGTTTAGGGGGTCCCGGGGAGCTGTTTTTT.

CDR3 nucleotide sequence: TGCAGTGCCACTCAACCGAACACTGAAGCTTTCTTT. Translation gives CSATQPNTEAFF. The chain recombines TRBV20-1 with TRBJ1-1; D is unclear. CDR3 length equals 12 residues. Germline V gene data show CDR1 as DFQATT and CDR2 as SNEGSKA (reference sequence). Trimming took 6 bases from V and 1 from J, leaving 9 bases between them.

As regards this clonotype: The junction shows a germline mismatch at one end, possibly a read error. The genes are TRBV2 and TRBJ2-7; possibly TRBD2 for D (6 bases). The CDR3 runs to 14 residues. The germline V gene encodes CDR1 SNHLY and CDR2 FYNNEI. CDR3 amino acids: CTSSEAGFSYEQYF. The CDR3, as DNA: TGTACCAGCAGTGAAGCGGGTTTCTCCTACGAGCAGTACTTC.

This clonotype was seen a few times. This chain links TRBV4-1 with TRBJ1-2, with D uncertain. The CDR3 is made up of 13 amino acids. The V end was cut by 4 bases, the J end by 8 bases, with 14 bases between. CDR1 MGHRA and CDR2 YSYEKL come from the germline V gene. Written as DNA, the CDR3 is TGCGCCAGCAGCCCCCGGGATATCGGAGGCTACACCTTC. Translated, it gives CASSPRDIGGYTF.

The CDR3 loop is CASSLPGPTQPQHF. The CDR3 DNA sequence: TGTGCCAGCAGTTTACCGGGTCCCACTCAGCCCCAGCATTTT. This chain uses TRBV7-2 with TRBJ1-5; D call uncertain. CDR1 and CDR2 (germline): SGHTA, FQGNSA. CDR3 length equals 14 residues. The V end lost 6 bases, the J end lost 6 bases, and 15 bases lay between the germline ends.

This clonotype was detected a few times. This chain connects TRBV30 to TRBJ2-7; D is undetermined. V was trimmed by 1 base and J by 3 bases, leaving 4 bases between them. Per the germline V gene, CDR1 is GTSNPN and CDR2 is SVGIG (reference sequence). CDR3 length: 11 residues. The CDR3 DNA sequence: TGTGCCTGGAGTGGTATCTACGAGCAGTACTTC. It codes for CAWSGIYEQYF. Full variable domain (remainder filled in from reference TRBV30 and TRBJ2-7): SQTIHQWPATLVQPVGSPLSLECTVEGTSNPNLYWYRQAAGRGLQLLFYSVGIGQISSEVPQNLSASRPQDRQFILSSKKLLLSDSGFYLCAWSGIYEQYFGPGTRLTVT.

The rearrangement links TRBV20-1 to TRBJ2-1; 10 bases are shared with TRBD2. The CDR3 sequence is 14 residues long. Trimming at V came to 5 bases and at J to 2 bases, leaving 3 bases not matched to a gene. CDR1 is DFQATT, CDR2 SNEGSKA, per germline (reference sequence). This CDR3 is CSAPSGGAYNEQFF. CDR3 in DNA: TGCAGTGCTCCTAGCGGGGGTGCCTACAATGAGCAGTTCTTC.

The V gene is TRBV28, the J gene TRBJ2-5, with 8 bases aligning to TRBD2. The DNA end favors TRBJ2-7, so the J call may be wrong. CDR1 is MDHEN, CDR2 SYDVKM, per germline. This CDR3 contains 15 residues. CDR3 DNA sequence: TGTGCCAGCAGTTCCTCAGGCGGGGGGACCTACGAGCAGTACTTC. Translation: CASSSSGGGTYEQYF.

The J gene is TRBJ2-2, the V gene TRBV29-1; 9 positions agree with TRBD1. CDR1 and CDR2 from the germline V gene are SQVTM and ANQGSEA. There are 15 residues in the CDR3. V was clipped by 7 bases and J by 6 bases; unmatched bases: 12. CDR3 coding DNA: TGCAGCGCCGGATCGACAGGGGGGCTGCCCGGGGAGCTGTTTTTT. Amino acid sequence: CSAGSTGGLPGELFF.

This rearrangement joins TRBV12-3 or TRBV12-4 to TRBJ1-4; D gene uncertain. The CDR3 runs 14 residues. Between the trimmed V and J ends, which lost 8 bases and 4 bases, there was a span of 14 bases. The CDR3 loop reads CASALAGVNEKLFF. The CDR3 region has the DNA TGTGCCAGCGCCTTGGCAGGAGTTAATGAAAAACTGTTTTTT.

The rearrangement links TRBV25-1 to TRBJ2-7; the D is unclear. CDR3 length equals 12 residues. The V gene's germline CDR1 is MGHDK and CDR2 SYGVNS. Trimming pared 2 bases from V and 3 bases from J, leaving 5 bases between. CDR3 in amino acids: CASSEGDYEQYF. The DNA for the CDR3 is TGTGCCAGCAGTGAAGGGGACTACGAGCAGTACTTC.

The chain links TRBV25-1 to TRBJ1-1; possible D gene TRBD1, 5 bases. The germline CDR1 and CDR2 sequences are MGHDK and SYGVNS. The CDR3 loop spans 17 amino acids. The germline V and J ends were trimmed by 10 bases and 1 base, with 25 bases remaining between them. The CDR3 sequence is CATEPSGTFVWNTEAFF. The CDR3 DNA follows: TGTGCCACAGAACCCTCCGGGACCTTTGTCTGGAACACTGAAGCTTTCTTT.

This clonotype turned up a few times. CDR3: CASSQVRNNEQFF. The CDR3 DNA sequence: TGCGCCAGCAGCCAAGTCAGGAACAATGAGCAGTTCTTC. The chain uses TRBV4-3 and TRBJ2-1; D call uncertain. The germline gives CDR1 LGHNA, CDR2 YSLEER. Trimming took 1 base from V and 5 from J, leaving 6 bases between them. The CDR3 totals 13 residues.

This chain links TRBV11-3 with TRBJ2-3; TRBD2 matches 12 bases. CDR1 is SGHNT and CDR2 is YENEEA in the germline V gene. This CDR3 is built from 18 residues. V was clipped by 5 bases and J by 0 bases; unmatched bases: 9. CDR3 DNA sequence: TGTGCCAGCAGCCCCCGGACTAGCGGGGCGGGAAGCACAGATACGCAGTATTTT. This gives the protein CASSPRTSGAGSTDTQYF.

In its sample, this clonotype was seen a few times. The chain has TRBV11-2 and TRBJ2-3; D perhaps matches TRBD2 (5 bases). V was pared by 4 bases and J by 10 bases, with 15 bases between. There are 13 residues in the CDR3. The V gene's germline CDR1 is SGHAT and CDR2 FQNNGV. The CDR3 sequence is CASSSNGLASQYF. The CDR3 region has the DNA TGTGCCAGCAGCTCCAACGGACTGGCCTCGCAGTATTTT.

This clonotype was detected only a few times. V gene TRBV12-3 or TRBV12-4 combines with J gene TRBJ2-7; 8 positions match TRBD2. V lost 7 bases to trimming and J lost 0 bases; unmatched junction nucleotides: 8. The CDR3 has 15 residues. This chain's CDR3 is CASTDSGRRSYEQYF. The CDR3 DNA reads as TGTGCCAGCACCGACAGCGGGAGACGCTCCTACGAGCAGTACTTC.

This chain uses TRBV4-3 with TRBJ1-1; D is perhaps TRBD1 (6 bases). The CDR3 is 14 amino acids. The V and J ends lost 3 bases and 3 bases respectively, with 11 bases between them. The germline V gene encodes CDR1 LGHNA and CDR2 YSLEER. CDR3 nucleotides: TGCGCCAGCAGCCAGGGGGCTGGGGACACTGAAGCTTTCTTT. It translates to CASSQGAGDTEAFF.

The chain joins TRBV4-1 to TRBJ2-1, with a possible D match to TRBD2 (6 bases). From germline, CDR1 is MGHRA and CDR2 YSYEKL. Trimming shortened V by 5 bases and J by 0 bases, and 14 bases separated the two germline ends. The CDR3 sequence is 16 residues long. The CDR3 loop reads CASSMTGVSSYNEQFF. For the CDR3, the DNA is TGCGCCAGCAGCATGACGGGGGTGAGCTCCTACAATGAGCAGTTCTTC.

This chain connects TRBV6-2 or TRBV6-3 to TRBJ2-4; perhaps TRBD1 as D (6 bases). Germline V gene data show CDR1 as MNHEY and CDR2 as SVGEGT. The V end lost 4 bases, the J end lost 7 bases, and 20 bases lay between the germline ends. There are 16 residues in the CDR3. CDR3 in amino acids: CASSSLRPGTKNIQYF. The DNA of the CDR3 is TGTGCCAGCAGTTCCCTCCGACCTGGGACAAAGAACATTCAGTACTTC.

This clonotype was counted only a few times. The chain carries TRBV11-2 and TRBJ1-1; D gene unclear. The CDR3 length is 16 residues. Per the germline V gene, CDR1 is SGHAT and CDR2 is FQNNGV. V was clipped by 0 bases and J by 6 bases, with 17 bases between them. CDR3 region: CASSLELRRGTPEAFF. The CDR3 DNA reads TGTGCCAGCAGCTTAGAGTTGAGGCGAGGAACTCCTGAAGCTTTCTTT.

This clonotype was seen ten or more times. The chain recombines TRBV5-1 with TRBJ2-7; D possibly uses TRBD1 or TRBD2 (6 bases each). Germline V gene sequence: CDR1 SGHRS, CDR2 YFSETQ. The CDR3 is 16 amino acids. V lost 0 bases to trimming and J lost 0 bases, with 13 bases between them. This CDR3 is CASSLGMGGLSYEQYF. For the CDR3, the DNA is TGCGCCAGCAGCTTGGGGATGGGGGGCCTCTCCTACGAGCAGTACTTC.

The chain joins TRBV12-3 or TRBV12-4 to TRBJ1-5, with TRBD1 matching over 10 bases. V was clipped by 6 bases and J by 6 bases; unmatched bases: 2. CDR3 size: 13 residues. CDR3 region: CASRDRGRQPQHF. The CDR3 DNA follows: TGTGCCAGCAGAGACAGGGGGCGTCAGCCCCAGCATTTT.